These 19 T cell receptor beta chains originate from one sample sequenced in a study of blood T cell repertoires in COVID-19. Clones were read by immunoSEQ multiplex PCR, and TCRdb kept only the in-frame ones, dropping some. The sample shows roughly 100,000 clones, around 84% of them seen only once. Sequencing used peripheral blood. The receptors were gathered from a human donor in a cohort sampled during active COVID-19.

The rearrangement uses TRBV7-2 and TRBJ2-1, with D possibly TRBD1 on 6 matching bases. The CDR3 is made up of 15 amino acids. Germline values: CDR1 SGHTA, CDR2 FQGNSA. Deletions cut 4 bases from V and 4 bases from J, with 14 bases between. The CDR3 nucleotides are TGTGCCAGCAGCTACGACAGGCGATCATACAATGAGCAGTTCTTC. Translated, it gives CASSYDRRSYNEQFF.

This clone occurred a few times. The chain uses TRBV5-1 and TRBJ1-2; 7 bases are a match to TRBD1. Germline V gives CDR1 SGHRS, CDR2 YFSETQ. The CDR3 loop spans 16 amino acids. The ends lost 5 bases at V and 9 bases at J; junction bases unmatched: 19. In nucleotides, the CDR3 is TGCGCCAGCAGAGAAAGTCGGGACAGCAACGTGGGAAGCTACACCTTC. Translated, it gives CASRESRDSNVGSYTF.

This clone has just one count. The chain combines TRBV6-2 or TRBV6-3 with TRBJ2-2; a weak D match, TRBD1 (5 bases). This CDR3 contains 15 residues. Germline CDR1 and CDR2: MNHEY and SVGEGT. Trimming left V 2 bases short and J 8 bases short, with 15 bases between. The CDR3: CASSYGQGILGELFF. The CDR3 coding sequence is TGTGCCAGCAGTTACGGGCAGGGAATCCTTGGGGAGCTGTTTTTT.

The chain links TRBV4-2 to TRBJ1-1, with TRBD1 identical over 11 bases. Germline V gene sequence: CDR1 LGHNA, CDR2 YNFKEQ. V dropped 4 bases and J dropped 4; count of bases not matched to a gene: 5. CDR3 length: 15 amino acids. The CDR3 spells CASSPGTGGITEAFF. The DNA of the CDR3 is TGTGCCAGCAGCCCCGGGACAGGGGGAATCACTGAAGCTTTCTTT.

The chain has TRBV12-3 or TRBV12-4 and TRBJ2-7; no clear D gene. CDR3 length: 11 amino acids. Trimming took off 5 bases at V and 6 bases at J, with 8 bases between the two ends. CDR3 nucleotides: TGTGCCAGCAGTCGGGTTGGCGAGCAGTACTTC. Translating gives CASSRVGEQYF.

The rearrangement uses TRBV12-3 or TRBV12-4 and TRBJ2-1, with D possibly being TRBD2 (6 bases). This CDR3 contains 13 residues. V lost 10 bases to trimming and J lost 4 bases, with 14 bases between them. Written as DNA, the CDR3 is TGTGCCACCGCCATTGGGGGGTACAATGAGCAGTTCTTC. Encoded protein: CATAIGGYNEQFF.

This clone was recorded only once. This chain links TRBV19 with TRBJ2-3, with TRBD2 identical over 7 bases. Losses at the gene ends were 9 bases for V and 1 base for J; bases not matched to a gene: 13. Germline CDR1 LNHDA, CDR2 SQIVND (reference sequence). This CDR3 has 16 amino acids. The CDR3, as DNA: TGTGCCAGCGGAACCGGGACTAATCGGGGCACAGATACGCAGTATTTT. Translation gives CASGTGTNRGTDTQYF. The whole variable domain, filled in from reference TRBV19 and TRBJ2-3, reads DGGITQSPKYLFRKEGQNVTLSCEQNLNHDAMYWYRQDPGQGLRLIYYSQIVNDFQKGDIAEGYSVSREKKESFPLTVTSAQKNPTAFYLCASGTGTNRGTDTQYFGPGTRLTVL.

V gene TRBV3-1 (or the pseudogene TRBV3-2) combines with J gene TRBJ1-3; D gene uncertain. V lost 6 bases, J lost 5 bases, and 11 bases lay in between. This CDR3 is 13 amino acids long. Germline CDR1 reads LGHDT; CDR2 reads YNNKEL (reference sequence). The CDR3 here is CASREGARNTIYF. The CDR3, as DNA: TGTGCCAGCAGGGAGGGCGCTCGAAACACCATATATTTT.

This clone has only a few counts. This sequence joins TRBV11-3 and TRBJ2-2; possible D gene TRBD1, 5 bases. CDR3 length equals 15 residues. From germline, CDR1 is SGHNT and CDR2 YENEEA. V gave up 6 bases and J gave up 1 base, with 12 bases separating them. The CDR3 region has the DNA TGTGCCAGCAGTTTTGGGGCCTGGAACACCGGGGAGCTGTTTTTT. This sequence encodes CASSFGAWNTGELFF.

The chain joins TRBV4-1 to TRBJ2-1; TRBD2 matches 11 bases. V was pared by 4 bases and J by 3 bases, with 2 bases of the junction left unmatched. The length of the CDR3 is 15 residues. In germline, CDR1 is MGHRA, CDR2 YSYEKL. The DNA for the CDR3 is TGCGCCAGCAGCCGGGGACTAGCGGACTACAATGAGCAGTTCTTC. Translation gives CASSRGLADYNEQFF.

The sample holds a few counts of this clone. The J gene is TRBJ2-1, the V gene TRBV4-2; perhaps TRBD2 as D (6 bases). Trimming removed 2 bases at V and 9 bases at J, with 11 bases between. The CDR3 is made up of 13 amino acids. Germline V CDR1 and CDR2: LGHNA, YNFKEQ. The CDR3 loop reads CASSQTWEVEQFF. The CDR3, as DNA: TGTGCCAGCAGCCAAACTTGGGAGGTTGAGCAGTTCTTC.

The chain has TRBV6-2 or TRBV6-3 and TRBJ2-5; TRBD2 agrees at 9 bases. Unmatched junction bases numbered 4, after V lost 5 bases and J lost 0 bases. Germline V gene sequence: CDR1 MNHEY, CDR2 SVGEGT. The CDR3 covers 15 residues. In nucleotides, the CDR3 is TGTGCCAGCAGTGAGCGGGGGGTGTACCAAGAGACCCAGTACTTC. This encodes CASSERGVYQETQYF.

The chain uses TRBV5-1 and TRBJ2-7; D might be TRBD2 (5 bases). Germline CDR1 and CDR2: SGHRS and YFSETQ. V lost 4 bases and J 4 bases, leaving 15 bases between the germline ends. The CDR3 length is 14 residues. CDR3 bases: TGCGCCAGCAGCCTGGCAGCTGGCGGGTACGAGCAGTACTTC. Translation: CASSLAAGGYEQYF.

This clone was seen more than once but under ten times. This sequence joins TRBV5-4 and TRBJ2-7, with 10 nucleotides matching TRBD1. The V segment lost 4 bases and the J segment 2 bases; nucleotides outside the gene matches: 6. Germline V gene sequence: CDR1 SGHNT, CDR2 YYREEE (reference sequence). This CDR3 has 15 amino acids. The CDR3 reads CASSPRDRGPYEQYF. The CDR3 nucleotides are TGTGCCAGCAGCCCCCGGGACAGGGGCCCCTACGAGCAGTACTTC.

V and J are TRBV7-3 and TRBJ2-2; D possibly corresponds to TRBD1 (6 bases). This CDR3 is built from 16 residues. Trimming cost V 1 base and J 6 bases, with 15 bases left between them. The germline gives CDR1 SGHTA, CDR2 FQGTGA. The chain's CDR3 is CASSLRGPTGPGELFF. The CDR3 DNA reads TGTGCCAGCAGCTTAAGGGGGCCCACTGGGCCCGGGGAGCTGTTTTTT.

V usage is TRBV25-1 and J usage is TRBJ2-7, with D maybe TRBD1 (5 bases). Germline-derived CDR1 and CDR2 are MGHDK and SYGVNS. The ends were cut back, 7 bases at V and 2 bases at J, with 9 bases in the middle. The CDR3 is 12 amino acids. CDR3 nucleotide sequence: TGTGCCAGCAAGGGGCCTACCTACGAGCAGTACTTC. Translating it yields CASKGPTYEQYF.

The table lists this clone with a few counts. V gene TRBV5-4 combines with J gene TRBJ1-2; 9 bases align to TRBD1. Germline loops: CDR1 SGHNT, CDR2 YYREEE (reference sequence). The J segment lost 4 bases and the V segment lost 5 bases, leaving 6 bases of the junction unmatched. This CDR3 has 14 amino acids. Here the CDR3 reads CASRLTGGLYGYTF. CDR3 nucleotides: TGTGCCAGCAGACTGACAGGGGGTCTCTATGGCTACACCTTC. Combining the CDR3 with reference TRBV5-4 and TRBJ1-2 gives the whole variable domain ETGVTQSPTHLIKTRGQQVTLRCSSQSGHNTVSWYQQALGQGPQFIFQYYREEENGRGNFPPRFSGLQFPNYSSELNVNALELDDSALYLCASRLTGGLYGYTFGSGTRLTVV.

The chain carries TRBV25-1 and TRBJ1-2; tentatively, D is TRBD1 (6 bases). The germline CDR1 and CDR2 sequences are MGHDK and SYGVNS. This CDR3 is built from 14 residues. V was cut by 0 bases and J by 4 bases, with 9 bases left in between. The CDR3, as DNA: TGTGCCAGCAGTGAATATCAGGGGCGCTATGGCTACACCTTC. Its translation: CASSEYQGRYGYTF.

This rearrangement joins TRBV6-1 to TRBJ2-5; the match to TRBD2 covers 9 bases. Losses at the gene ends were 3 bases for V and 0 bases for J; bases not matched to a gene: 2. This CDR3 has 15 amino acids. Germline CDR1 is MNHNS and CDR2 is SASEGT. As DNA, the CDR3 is TGTGCCAGCAGTGATGGACTAGCGTACCAAGAGACCCAGTACTTC. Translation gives CASSDGLAYQETQYF.